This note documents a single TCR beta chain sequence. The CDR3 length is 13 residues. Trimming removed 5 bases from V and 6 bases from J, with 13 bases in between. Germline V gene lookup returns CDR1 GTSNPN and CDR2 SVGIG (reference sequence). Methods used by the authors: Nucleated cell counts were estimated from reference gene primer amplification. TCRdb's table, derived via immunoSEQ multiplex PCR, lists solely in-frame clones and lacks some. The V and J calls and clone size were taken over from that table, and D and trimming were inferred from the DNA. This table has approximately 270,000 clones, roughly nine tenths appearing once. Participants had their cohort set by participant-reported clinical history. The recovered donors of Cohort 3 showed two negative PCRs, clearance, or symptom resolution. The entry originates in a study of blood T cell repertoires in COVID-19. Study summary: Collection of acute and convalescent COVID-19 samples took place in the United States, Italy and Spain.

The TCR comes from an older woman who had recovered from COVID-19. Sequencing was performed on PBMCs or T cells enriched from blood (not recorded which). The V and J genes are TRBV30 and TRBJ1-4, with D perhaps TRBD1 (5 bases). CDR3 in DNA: TGTGCCTGGTCTCCGACAGTATATGAAAAACTGTTTTTT. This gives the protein CAWSPTVYEKLFF.